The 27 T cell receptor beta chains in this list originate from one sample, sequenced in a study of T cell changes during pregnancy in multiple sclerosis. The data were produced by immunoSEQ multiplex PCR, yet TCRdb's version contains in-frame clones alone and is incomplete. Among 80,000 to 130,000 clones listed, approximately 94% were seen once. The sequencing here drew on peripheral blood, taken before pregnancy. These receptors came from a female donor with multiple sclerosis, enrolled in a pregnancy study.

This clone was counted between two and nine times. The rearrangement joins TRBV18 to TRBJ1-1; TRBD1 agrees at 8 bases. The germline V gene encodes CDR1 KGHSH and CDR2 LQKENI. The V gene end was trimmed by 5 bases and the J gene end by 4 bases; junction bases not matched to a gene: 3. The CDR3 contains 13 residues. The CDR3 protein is CASSATGVTEAFF. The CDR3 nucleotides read TGTGCCAGCTCAGCGACAGGGGTCACTGAAGCTTTCTTT.

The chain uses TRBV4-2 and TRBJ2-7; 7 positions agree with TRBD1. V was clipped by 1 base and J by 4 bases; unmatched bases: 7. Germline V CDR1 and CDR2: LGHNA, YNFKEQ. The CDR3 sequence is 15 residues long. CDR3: CASSQGSGTVYEQYF. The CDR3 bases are TGTGCCAGCAGCCAAGGTTCCGGGACAGTGTACGAGCAGTACTTC.

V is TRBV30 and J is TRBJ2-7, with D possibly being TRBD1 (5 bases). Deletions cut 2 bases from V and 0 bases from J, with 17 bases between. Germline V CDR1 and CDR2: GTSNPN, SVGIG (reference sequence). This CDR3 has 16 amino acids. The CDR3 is CAWSNQWGSSSYEQYF. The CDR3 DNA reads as TGTGCCTGGAGTAACCAATGGGGCAGTAGCTCCTACGAGCAGTACTTC.

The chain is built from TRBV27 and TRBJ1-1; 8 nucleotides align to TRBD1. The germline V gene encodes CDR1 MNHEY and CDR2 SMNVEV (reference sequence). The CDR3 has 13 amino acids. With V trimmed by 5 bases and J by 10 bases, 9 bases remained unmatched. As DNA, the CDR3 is TGTGCCAGCAGTGCCGGACAGGGCCGTGCAGCTTTCTTT. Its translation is CASSAGQGRAAFF.

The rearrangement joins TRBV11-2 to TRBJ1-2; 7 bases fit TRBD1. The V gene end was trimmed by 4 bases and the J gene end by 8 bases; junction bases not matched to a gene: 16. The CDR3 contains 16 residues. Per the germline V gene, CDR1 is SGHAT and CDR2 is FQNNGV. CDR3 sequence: CASSYESGQPPTGYTF. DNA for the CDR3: TGTGCCAGCAGCTATGAATCGGGACAGCCACCCACGGGCTACACCTTC.

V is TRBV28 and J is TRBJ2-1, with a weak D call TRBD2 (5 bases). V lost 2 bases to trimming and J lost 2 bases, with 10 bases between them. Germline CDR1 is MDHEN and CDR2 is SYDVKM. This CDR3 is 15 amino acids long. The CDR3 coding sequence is TGTGCCAGCAGTTTAGCGGGTATTCCCTACAATGAGCAGTTCTTC. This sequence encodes CASSLAGIPYNEQFF.

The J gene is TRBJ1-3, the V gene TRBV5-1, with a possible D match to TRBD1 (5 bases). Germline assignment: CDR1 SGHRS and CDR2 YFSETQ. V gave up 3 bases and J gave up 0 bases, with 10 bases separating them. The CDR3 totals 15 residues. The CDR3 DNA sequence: TGCGCCAGCAGCTCTACAGGTCTCTCTGGAAACACCATATATTTT. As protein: CASSSTGLSGNTIYF.

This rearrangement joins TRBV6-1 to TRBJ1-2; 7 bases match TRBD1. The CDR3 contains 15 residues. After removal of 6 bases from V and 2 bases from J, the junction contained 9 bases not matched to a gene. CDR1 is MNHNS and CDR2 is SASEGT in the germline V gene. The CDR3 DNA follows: TGTGCCAGCAGCATCATGGGACAGATAAACTATGGCTACACCTTC. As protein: CASSIMGQINYGYTF.

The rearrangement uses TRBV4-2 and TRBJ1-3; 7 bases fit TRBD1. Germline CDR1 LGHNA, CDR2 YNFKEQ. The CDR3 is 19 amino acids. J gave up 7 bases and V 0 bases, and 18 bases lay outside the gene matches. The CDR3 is CASSQDPPFTGTATNTIYF. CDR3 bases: TGTGCCAGCAGCCAAGATCCCCCCTTCACCGGGACAGCGACGAACACCATATATTTT.

The CDR3 sequence: CSVGGTENQETQYF. CDR3 DNA: TGCAGCGTTGGGGGCACCGAAAACCAAGAGACCCAGTACTTC. The chain employs TRBV29-1 and TRBJ2-5; weak D call: TRBD1 (5 bases). Looked up from germline, CDR1 is SQVTM and CDR2 is ANQGSEA. The length of the CDR3 is 14 residues. V lost 4 bases and J 0 bases, leaving 12 bases between the germline ends.

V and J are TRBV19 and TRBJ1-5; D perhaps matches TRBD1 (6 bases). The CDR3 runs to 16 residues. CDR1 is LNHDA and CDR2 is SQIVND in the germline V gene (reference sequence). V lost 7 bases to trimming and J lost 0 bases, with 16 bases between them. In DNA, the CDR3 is TGTGCCAGTACAGGTGCAGGGGTGTATAGCAATCAGCCCCAGCATTTT. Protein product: CASTGAGVYSNQPQHF.

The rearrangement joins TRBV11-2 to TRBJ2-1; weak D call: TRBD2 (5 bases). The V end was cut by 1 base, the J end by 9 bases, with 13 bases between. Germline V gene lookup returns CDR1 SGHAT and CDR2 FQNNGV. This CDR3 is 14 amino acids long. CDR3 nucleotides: TGTGCCAGCAGCTTAGTTAAGCGGCCGGTTGAGCAGTTCTTC. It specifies CASSLVKRPVEQFF.

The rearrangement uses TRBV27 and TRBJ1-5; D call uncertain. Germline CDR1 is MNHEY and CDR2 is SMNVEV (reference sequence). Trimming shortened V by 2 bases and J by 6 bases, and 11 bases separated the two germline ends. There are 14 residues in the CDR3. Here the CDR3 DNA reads TGTGCCAGCAGTTTAGGGCCCATTGCTCAGCCCCAGCATTTT. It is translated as CASSLGPIAQPQHF.

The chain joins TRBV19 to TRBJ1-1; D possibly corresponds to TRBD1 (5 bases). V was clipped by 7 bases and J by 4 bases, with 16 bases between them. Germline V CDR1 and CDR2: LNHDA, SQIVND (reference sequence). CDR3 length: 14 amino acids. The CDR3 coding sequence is TGTGCCAGTAAAAGGATAACGGGGGGCACTGAAGCTTTCTTT. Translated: CASKRITGGTEAFF.

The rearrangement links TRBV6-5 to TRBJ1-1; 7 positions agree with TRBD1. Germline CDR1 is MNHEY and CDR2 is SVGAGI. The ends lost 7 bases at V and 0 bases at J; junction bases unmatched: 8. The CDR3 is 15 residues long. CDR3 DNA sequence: TGTGCCAGCACCGGGACAGATGGGATGAACACTGAAGCTTTCTTT. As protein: CASTGTDGMNTEAFF.

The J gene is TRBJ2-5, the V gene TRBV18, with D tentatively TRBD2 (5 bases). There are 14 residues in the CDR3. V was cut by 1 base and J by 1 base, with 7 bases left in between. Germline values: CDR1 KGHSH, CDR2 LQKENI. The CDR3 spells CASSPLALQETQYF. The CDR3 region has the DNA TGTGCCAGCTCACCACTAGCGCTCCAAGAGACCCAGTACTTC.

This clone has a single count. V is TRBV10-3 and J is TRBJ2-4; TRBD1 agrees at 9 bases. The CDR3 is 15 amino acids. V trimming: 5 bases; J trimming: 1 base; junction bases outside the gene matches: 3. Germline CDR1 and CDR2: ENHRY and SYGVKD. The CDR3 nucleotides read TGTGCCATCAGTTTCGACAGGGGGGCCAAAAACATTCAGTACTTC. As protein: CAISFDRGAKNIQYF.

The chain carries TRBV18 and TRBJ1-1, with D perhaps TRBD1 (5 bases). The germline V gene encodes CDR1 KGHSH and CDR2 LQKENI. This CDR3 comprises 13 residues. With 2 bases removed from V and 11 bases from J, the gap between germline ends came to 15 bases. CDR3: CASSPGGVSYAFF. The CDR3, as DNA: TGTGCCAGCTCACCAGGAGGGGTGAGTTACGCTTTCTTT. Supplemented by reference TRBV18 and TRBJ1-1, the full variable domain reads NAGVMQNPRHLVRRRGQEARLRCSPMKGHSHVYWYRQLPEEGLKFMVYLQKENIIDESGMPKERFSAEFPKEGPSILRIQQVVRGDSAAYFCASSPGGVSYAFFGQGTRLTVV.

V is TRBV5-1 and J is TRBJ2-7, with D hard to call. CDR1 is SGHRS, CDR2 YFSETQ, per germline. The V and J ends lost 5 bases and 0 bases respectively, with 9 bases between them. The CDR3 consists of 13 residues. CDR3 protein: CASSLVHSYEQYF. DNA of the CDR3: TGCGCCAGCAGTCTAGTACACTCCTACGAGCAGTACTTC.

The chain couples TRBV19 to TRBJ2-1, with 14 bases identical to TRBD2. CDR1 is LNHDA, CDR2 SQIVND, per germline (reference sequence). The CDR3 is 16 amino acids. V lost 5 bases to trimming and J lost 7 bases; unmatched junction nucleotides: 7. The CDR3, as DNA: TGTGCCAGTAGTTTTACGACTAGCGGGAGGGGTAATGAGCAGTTCTTC. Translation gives CASSFTTSGRGNEQFF.

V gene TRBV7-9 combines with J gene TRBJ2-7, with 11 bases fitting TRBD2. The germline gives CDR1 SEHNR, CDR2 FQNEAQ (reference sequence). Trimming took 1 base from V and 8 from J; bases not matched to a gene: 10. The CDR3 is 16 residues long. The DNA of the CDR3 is TGTGCCAGCAGCTTAGGAGAAACTAGCGGGAGTCGAAAGCAGTACTTC. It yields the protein CASSLGETSGSRKQYF.

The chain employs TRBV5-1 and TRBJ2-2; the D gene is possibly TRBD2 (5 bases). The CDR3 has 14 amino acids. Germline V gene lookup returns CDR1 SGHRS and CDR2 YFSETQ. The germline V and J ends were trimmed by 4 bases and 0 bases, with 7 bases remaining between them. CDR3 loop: CASSPGTNTGELFF. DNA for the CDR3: TGCGCCAGCAGCCCGGGGACGAACACCGGGGAGCTGTTTTTT.

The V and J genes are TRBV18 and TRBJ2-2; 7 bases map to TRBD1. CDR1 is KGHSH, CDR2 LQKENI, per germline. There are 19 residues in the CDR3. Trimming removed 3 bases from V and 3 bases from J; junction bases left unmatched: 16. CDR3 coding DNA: TGTGCCAGCTCACCCAGACCGGGACAGCCACAATCTTACACCGGGGAGCTGTTTTTT. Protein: CASSPRPGQPQSYTGELFF.

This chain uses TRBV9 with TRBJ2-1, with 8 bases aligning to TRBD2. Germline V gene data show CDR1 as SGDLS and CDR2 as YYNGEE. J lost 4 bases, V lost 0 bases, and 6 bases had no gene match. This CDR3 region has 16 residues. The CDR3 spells CASSVDEGLVYNEQFF. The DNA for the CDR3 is TGTGCCAGCAGCGTAGATGAGGGACTAGTTTACAATGAGCAGTTCTTC.

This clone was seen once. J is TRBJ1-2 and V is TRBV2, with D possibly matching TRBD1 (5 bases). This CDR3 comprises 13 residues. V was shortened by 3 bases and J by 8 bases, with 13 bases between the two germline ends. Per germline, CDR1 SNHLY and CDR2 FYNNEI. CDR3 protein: CASSDGAGQGYTF. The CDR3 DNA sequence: TGTGCCAGCAGTGACGGCGCGGGGCAAGGCTACACCTTC.

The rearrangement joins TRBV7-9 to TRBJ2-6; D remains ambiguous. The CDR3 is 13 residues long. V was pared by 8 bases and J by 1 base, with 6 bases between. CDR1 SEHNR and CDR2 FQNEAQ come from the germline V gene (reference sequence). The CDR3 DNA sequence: TGTGCCAGCGCCACATCTGGGGCCAACGTCCTGACTTTC. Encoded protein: CASATSGANVLTF. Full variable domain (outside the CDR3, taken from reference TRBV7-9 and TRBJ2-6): DTGVSQNPRHKITKRGQNVTFRCDPISEHNRLYWYRQTLGQGPEFLTYFQNEAQLEKSRLLSDRFSAERPKGSFSTLEIQRTEQGDSAMYLCASATSGANVLTFGAGSRLTVL.

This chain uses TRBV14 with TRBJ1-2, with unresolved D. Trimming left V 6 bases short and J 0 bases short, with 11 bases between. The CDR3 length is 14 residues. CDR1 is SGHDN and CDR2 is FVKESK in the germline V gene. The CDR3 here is CASSTFPSNYGYTF. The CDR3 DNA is TGTGCCAGCAGTACTTTTCCCTCTAACTATGGCTACACCTTC.